The rows below give T cell receptor beta chains drawn from one sample of a study of cytomegalovirus exposure and HLA in healthy donors. The data were produced by immunoSEQ multiplex PCR, yet TCRdb's version contains in-frame clones alone and is incomplete. The sample comprises about 140,000 clones, under 10% of which are singletons, and over 6.5% rests with the top ten. The sequenced sample consisted of PBMCs. These receptors were taken from a woman aged 40 to 50 in good health and CMV-seropositive. Each CDR3 is given with its conserved first and last residue. The size field is filled for only some rows; it gives once, few, many or a size class.

J gene: TRBJ1-5; V gene: TRBV18; clone size: few; CDR3 protein: CASSQGTVGSNQPQHF
J gene: TRBJ1-6; V gene: TRBV2; clone size: few; CDR3 protein: CASKLTGAINNSPLHF
J gene: TRBJ2-3; V gene: TRBV5-1; clone size: .; CDR3 protein: CASSDPGSGSTDTQYF
J gene: TRBJ1-6; V gene: TRBV5-1; clone size: few; CDR3 protein: CASNRGGEYNSPLHF
J gene: TRBJ1-2; V gene: TRBV7-2; clone size: few; CDR3 protein: CASSLVSQGWRF
J gene: TRBJ2-3; V gene: TRBV2; clone size: .; CDR3 protein: CASRDRAGTDTQYF
J gene: TRBJ1-4; V gene: TRBV29-1; clone size: .; CDR3 protein: CSATSKGVGEKLFF
J gene: TRBJ2-5; V gene: TRBV11-1; clone size: .; CDR3 protein: CASSSRLAGGFLETQYF
J gene: TRBJ2-1; V gene: TRBV9; clone size: few; CDR3 protein: CASSDIMAGTYGEQFF
J gene: TRBJ2-3; V gene: TRBV5-1; clone size: .; CDR3 protein: CASSFPSGGPDTQYF
J gene: TRBJ2-2; V gene: TRBV6-5; clone size: .; CDR3 protein: CASSYSNSGELFF
J gene: TRBJ2-2; V gene: TRBV15; clone size: few; CDR3 protein: CATSRDRVGGNGELFF
J gene: TRBJ2-2; V gene: TRBV6-4; clone size: few; CDR3 protein: CASSDRPGNTGELFF
J gene: TRBJ1-1; V gene: TRBV7-2; clone size: .; CDR3 protein: CASTPSPELAGEAFF
J gene: TRBJ2-3; V gene: TRBV7-9; clone size: few; CDR3 protein: CASSTRYRAGSRSTDTQYF
J gene: TRBJ1-1; V gene: TRBV2; clone size: .; CDR3 protein: CASSEGTGIGRTEAFF
J gene: TRBJ1-1; V gene: TRBV6-1; clone size: few; CDR3 protein: CASSEERTGTEAFF
J gene: TRBJ2-2; V gene: TRBV25-1; clone size: .; CDR3 protein: CASRWAENTGELFF
J gene: TRBJ1-2; V gene: TRBV27; clone size: .; CDR3 protein: CASSSHTEEWGNYGYTF
J gene: TRBJ1-4; V gene: TRBV2; clone size: .; CDR3 protein: CASSEAKTGINEKLFF
J gene: TRBJ1-4; V gene: TRBV6-4; clone size: few; CDR3 protein: CASSERQGSEKLFF
J gene: TRBJ1-2; V gene: TRBV6-5; clone size: .; CDR3 protein: CASSPQGGDYGYPF
J gene: TRBJ1-1; V gene: TRBV5-1; clone size: few; CDR3 protein: CASSLDRMNTEAFF
J gene: TRBJ1-5; V gene: TRBV5-5; clone size: few; CDR3 protein: CASSPGTGGYSNQPQHF
J gene: TRBJ1-1; V gene: TRBV7-9; clone size: .; CDR3 protein: CASSAVQGQAFF
J gene: TRBJ1-1; V gene: TRBV2; clone size: .; CDR3 protein: CASTPTWGDTEAFF
J gene: TRBJ2-4; V gene: TRBV19; clone size: .; CDR3 protein: CASSIDGTGVKNIQYF
J gene: TRBJ1-5; V gene: TRBV7-2; clone size: .; CDR3 protein: CASSLGRDRPQHF
J gene: TRBJ2-7; V gene: TRBV25-1; clone size: few; CDR3 protein: CASSEWQGTGQDEQYF
J gene: TRBJ1-4; V gene: TRBV27; clone size: many; CDR3 protein: CASSSRASGKLFF
J gene: TRBJ1-6; V gene: TRBV9; clone size: .; CDR3 protein: CASSVELNSPLHF
J gene: TRBJ2-3; V gene: TRBV9; clone size: .; CDR3 protein: CASSLTGNTDTQYF
J gene: TRBJ1-2; V gene: TRBV5-1; clone size: few; CDR3 protein: CASSRGDGYGYTF
J gene: TRBJ1-5; V gene: TRBV19; clone size: .; CDR3 protein: CASKMGGTDYQPQHF
J gene: TRBJ1-1; V gene: TRBV7-2; clone size: .; CDR3 protein: CASSLGGGVAEAFF
J gene: TRBJ1-2; V gene: TRBV5-6; clone size: few; CDR3 protein: CASSLPGGANYGYTF
J gene: TRBJ1-2; V gene: TRBV5-4; clone size: few; CDR3 protein: CASRLQGANYGYTF
J gene: TRBJ1-5; V gene: TRBV6-5; clone size: .; CDR3 protein: CASSYGQNNQPQHF
J gene: TRBJ1-1; V gene: TRBV6-5; clone size: .; CDR3 protein: CASSPEMNTEAFF
J gene: TRBJ1-2; V gene: TRBV11-3; clone size: .; CDR3 protein: CASSFATGGSYTF
J gene: TRBJ2-5; V gene: TRBV4-1; clone size: few; CDR3 protein: CASSLSGTSQETQYF
J gene: TRBJ1-3; V gene: TRBV7-2; clone size: few; CDR3 protein: CASSLLGDTIYF
J gene: TRBJ2-2; V gene: TRBV7-8; clone size: few; CDR3 protein: CASSLVLGQANTGELFF
J gene: TRBJ2-2; V gene: TRBV11-2; clone size: .; CDR3 protein: CASSLGDRGAGELFF
J gene: TRBJ1-3; V gene: TRBV5-6; clone size: few; CDR3 protein: CASSSTQGPSGNTIYF
J gene: TRBJ1-1; V gene: TRBV5-1; clone size: many; CDR3 protein: CASSLAGRENTEAFF
J gene: TRBJ2-3; V gene: TRBV5-6; clone size: few; CDR3 protein: CASSPGGTDTQYF
J gene: TRBJ2-4; V gene: TRBV5-1; clone size: few; CDR3 protein: CASSLAGQTKNIQYF
J gene: TRBJ2-7; V gene: TRBV2; clone size: few; CDR3 protein: CASSEALRGGEQYF
J gene: TRBJ2-5; V gene: TRBV11-2; clone size: few; CDR3 protein: CASSRQGADGETQYF
J gene: TRBJ1-6; V gene: TRBV5-1; clone size: few; CDR3 protein: CASSPLRPGQANSPLHF
J gene: TRBJ2-7; V gene: TRBV27; clone size: few; CDR3 protein: CASSRLAGLYEQYF
J gene: TRBJ2-3; V gene: TRBV5-6; clone size: few; CDR3 protein: CASSLDRTNLLGTQYF
J gene: TRBJ1-1; V gene: TRBV11-2; clone size: .; CDR3 protein: CASSLRLRTVNTEAFF
J gene: TRBJ1-4; V gene: TRBV18; clone size: few; CDR3 protein: CASSALDRIGEKLFF
J gene: TRBJ2-1; V gene: TRBV19; clone size: .; CDR3 protein: CASSRELAGLFGEQFF
J gene: TRBJ1-2; V gene: TRBV7-8; clone size: few; CDR3 protein: CASSQGTGNYGYTF